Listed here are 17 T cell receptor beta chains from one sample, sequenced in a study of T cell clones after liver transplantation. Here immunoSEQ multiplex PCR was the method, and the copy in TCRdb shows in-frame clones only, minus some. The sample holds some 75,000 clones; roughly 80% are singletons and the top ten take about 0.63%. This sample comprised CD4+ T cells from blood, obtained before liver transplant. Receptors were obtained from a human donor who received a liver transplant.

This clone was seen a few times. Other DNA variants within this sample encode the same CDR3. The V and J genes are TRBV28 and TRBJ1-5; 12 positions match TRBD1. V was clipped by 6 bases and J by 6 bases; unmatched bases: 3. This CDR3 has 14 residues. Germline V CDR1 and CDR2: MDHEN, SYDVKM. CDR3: CASRPGQGAQPQHF. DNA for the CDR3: TGTGCCAGCAGACCGGGACAGGGGGCTCAGCCCCAGCATTTT.

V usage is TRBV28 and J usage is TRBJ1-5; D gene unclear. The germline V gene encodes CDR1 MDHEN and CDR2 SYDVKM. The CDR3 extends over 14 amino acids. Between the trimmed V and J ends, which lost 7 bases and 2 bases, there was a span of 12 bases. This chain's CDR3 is CASITWGGNQPQHF. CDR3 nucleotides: TGTGCCAGCATCACCTGGGGTGGCAATCAGCCCCAGCATTTT.

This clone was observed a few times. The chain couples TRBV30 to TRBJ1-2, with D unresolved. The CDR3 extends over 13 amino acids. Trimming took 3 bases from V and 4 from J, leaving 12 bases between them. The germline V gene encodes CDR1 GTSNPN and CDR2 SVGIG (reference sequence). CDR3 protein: CAWSLPSGYGYTF. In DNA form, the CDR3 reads TGTGCCTGGAGCCTCCCCTCTGGCTATGGCTACACCTTC.

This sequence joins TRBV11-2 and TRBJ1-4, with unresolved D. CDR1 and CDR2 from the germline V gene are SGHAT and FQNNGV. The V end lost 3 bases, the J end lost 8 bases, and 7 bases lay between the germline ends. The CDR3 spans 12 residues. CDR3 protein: CASSFRGEKLFF. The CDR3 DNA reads TGTGCCAGCAGCTTCAGAGGCGAAAAACTGTTTTTT.

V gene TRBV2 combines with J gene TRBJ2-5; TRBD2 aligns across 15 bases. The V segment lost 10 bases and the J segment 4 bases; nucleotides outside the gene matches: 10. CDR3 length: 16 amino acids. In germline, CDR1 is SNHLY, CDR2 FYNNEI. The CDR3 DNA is TGTGCCACGCACCGGACTAGCGGGAGGGTTGGAGAGACCCAGTACTTC. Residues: CATHRTSGRVGETQYF.

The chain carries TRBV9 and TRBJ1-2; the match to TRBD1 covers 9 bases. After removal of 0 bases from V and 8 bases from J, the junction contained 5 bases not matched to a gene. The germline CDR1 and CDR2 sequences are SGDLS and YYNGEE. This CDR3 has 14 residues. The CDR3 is CASSVGDRAGGYTF. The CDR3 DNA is TGTGCCAGCAGCGTAGGGGACAGGGCGGGAGGCTACACCTTC.

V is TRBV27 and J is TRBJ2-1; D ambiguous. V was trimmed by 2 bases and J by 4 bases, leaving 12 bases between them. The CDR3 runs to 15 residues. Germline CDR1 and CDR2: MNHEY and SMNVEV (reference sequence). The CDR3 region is CASSLSRGGYNEQFF. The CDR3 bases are TGTGCCAGCAGTTTAAGCCGCGGTGGGTACAATGAGCAGTTCTTC.

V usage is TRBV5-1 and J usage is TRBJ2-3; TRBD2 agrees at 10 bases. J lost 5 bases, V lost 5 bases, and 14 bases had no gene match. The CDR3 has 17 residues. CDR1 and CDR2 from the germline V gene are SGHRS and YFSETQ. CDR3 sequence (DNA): TGCGCCAGCAGGCGACTCTGGGATAGCGGGAGGTTAGATACGCAGTATTTT. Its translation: CASRRLWDSGRLDTQYF. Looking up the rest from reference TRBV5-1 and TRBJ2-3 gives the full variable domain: KAGVTQTPRYLIKTRGQQVTLSCSPISGHRSVSWYQQTPGQGLQFLFEYFSETQRNKGNFPGRFSGRQFSNSRSEMNVSTLELGDSALYLCASRRLWDSGRLDTQYFGPGTRLTVL.

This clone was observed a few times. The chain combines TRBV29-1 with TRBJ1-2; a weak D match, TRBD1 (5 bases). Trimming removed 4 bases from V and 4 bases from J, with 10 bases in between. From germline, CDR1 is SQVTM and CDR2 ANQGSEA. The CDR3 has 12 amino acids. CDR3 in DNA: TGCAGCGTTGTAGGGGACCTCTATGGCTACACCTTC. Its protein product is CSVVGDLYGYTF.

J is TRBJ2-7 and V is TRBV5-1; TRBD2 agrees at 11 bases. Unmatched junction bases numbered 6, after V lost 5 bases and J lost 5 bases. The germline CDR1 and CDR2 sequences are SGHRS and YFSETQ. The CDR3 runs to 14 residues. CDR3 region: CASRQLAGDHEQYF. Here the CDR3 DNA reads TGCGCCAGCAGGCAACTAGCGGGAGACCACGAGCAGTACTTC.

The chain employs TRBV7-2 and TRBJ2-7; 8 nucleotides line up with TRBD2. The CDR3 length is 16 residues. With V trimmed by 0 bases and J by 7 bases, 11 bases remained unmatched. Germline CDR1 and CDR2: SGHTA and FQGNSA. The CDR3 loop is CASSLAGYGTRWEQYF. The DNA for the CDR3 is TGTGCCAGCAGCTTAGCGGGGTACGGGACTAGGTGGGAGCAGTACTTC. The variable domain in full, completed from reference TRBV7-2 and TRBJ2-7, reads GAGVSQSPSNKVTEKGKDVELRCDPISGHTALYWYRQSLGQGLEFLIYFQGNSAPDKSGLPSDRFSAERTGGSVSTLTIQRTQQEDSAVYLCASSLAGYGTRWEQYFGPGTRLTVT.

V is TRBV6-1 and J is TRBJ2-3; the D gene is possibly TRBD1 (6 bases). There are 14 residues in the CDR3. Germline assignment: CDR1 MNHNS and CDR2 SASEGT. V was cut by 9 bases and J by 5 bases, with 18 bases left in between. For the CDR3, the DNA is TGTGCCAGAACAGGGTTACCCCCTTTAGATACGCAGTATTTT. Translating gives CARTGLPPLDTQYF.

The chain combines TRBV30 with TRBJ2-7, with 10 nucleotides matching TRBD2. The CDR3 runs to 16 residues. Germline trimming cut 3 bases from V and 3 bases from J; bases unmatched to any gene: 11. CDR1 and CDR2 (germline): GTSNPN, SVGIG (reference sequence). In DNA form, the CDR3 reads TGTGCCTGGAGACCGTCTAGCGGGAGTAGTTACTACGAGCAGTACTTC. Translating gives CAWRPSSGSSYYEQYF.

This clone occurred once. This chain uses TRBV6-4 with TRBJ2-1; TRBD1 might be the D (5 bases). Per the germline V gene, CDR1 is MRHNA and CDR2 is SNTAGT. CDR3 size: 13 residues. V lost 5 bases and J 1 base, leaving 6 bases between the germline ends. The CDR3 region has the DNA TGTGCCAGCAGTCAGGGATCCTACAATGAGCAGTTCTTC. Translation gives CASSQGSYNEQFF.

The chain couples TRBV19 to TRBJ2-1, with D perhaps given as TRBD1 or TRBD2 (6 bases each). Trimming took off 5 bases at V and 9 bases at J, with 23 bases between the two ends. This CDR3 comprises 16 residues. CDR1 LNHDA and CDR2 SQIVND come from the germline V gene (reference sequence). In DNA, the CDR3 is TGTGCCAGTAGTCCCAGATCGGGGGCTATGGCGAGTGAGCAGTTCTTC. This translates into CASSPRSGAMASEQFF.

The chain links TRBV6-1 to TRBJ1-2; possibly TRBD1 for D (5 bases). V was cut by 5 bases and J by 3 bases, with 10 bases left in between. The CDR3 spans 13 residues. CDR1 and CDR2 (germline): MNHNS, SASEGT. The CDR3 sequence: CASSSGTHYGYTF. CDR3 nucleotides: TGTGCCAGCAGTTCCGGGACTCACTATGGCTACACCTTC.

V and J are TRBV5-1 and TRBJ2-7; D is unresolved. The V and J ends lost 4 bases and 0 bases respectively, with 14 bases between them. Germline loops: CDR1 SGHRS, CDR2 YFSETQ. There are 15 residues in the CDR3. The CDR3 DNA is TGCGCCAGCAGCCCCTCTGGCGGAAGCTCCTACGAGCAGTACTTC. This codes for CASSPSGGSSYEQYF.